This passage covers 20 T cell receptor beta chains from one sample sequenced in a study of cytomegalovirus exposure and HLA in healthy donors. The PCR made use of 60 Vbeta and 13 Jbeta primers. Clones were read by immunoSEQ multiplex PCR, and TCRdb kept only the in-frame ones, dropping some. This sample has approximately 200,000 clones; approximately 81% occur once, and the top ten carry just over 2%. The specimen was PBMCs. The receptors here all came from a woman aged 18-30 years in good health and CMV-seropositive.

V usage is TRBV4-1 and J usage is TRBJ2-4; 8 bases line up with TRBD2. CDR3 length: 16 residues. Germline loops: CDR1 MGHRA, CDR2 YSYEKL. J gave up 7 bases and V 3 bases, and 11 bases lay outside the gene matches. The CDR3: CASSQGRGARSNIQYF. The CDR3, as DNA: TGCGCCAGCAGCCAGGGGCGGGGGGCGAGGTCCAACATTCAGTACTTC.

This clone came up a few times. This chain joins TRBV6-4 and TRBJ2-2; D gene ambiguous. The V gene's germline CDR1 is MRHNA and CDR2 SNTAGT. Trimming cost V 0 bases and J 0 bases, with 5 bases left between them. The CDR3 loop spans 15 amino acids. CDR3 in amino acids: CASSDSSSNTGELFF. CDR3 DNA: TGTGCCAGCAGTGACTCGAGCTCGAACACCGGGGAGCTGTTTTTT.

The chain has TRBV6-5 and TRBJ1-1; a possible D gene is TRBD1 (5 bases). V shed 6 bases and J shed 7 bases, with 18 bases lying between them. The CDR3 has 14 residues. Germline V CDR1 and CDR2: MNHEY, SVGAGI. For the CDR3, the DNA is TGTGCCAGCAGCCTCTTTACGAACAGGCGTGAAGCTTTCTTT. As protein: CASSLFTNRREAFF.

J is TRBJ2-6 and V is TRBV6-1; tentative D call: TRBD2 (5 bases). CDR3 size: 18 residues. Trimming stripped 2 bases from V and 0 bases from J, with 14 bases between. Looked up from germline, CDR1 is MNHNS and CDR2 is SASEGT. The CDR3 here is CASSESWAGLSGANVLTF. The CDR3 DNA reads TGTGCCAGCAGTGAAAGTTGGGCGGGCCTCTCTGGGGCCAACGTCCTGACTTTC.

J is TRBJ1-3 and V is TRBV5-1; D call uncertain. Trimming left V 0 bases short and J 0 bases short, with 10 bases between. The germline CDR1 and CDR2 sequences are SGHRS and YFSETQ. The CDR3 has 16 amino acids. Here the CDR3 DNA reads TGCGCCAGCAGCTTGGAACTAGCACGCTCTGGAAACACCATATATTTT. Its protein is CASSLELARSGNTIYF.

This clone was detected only once. The genes are TRBV5-6 and TRBJ1-4, with 9 positions matching TRBD1. The CDR3 spans 15 residues. The J segment lost 5 bases and the V segment lost 2 bases, leaving 4 bases of the junction unmatched. CDR1 and CDR2 (germline): SGHDT, YYEEEE. In DNA, the CDR3 is TGTGCCAGCAGCTTTTATGGACAGGGGAATGAAAAACTGTTTTTT. Amino acid sequence: CASSFYGQGNEKLFF.

The rearrangement uses TRBV4-3 and TRBJ2-3; 7 bases fit TRBD2. The CDR3 has 15 amino acids. From germline, CDR1 is LGHNA and CDR2 YSLEER. Trimming at V came to 4 bases and at J to 0 bases, leaving 4 bases not matched to a gene. The CDR3 DNA reads as TGCGCCAGCAGCCGCCTCGGGGGGAGCACAGATACGCAGTATTTT. This sequence encodes CASSRLGGSTDTQYF.

This chain uses TRBV5-1 with TRBJ2-3, with 9 bases lining up with TRBD2. The germline gives CDR1 SGHRS, CDR2 YFSETQ. The CDR3 runs to 15 residues. V lost 2 bases to trimming and J lost 4 bases; unmatched junction nucleotides: 5. The CDR3 DNA reads as TGCGCCAGCAGCTTACCCCCTAGCGGGGCAGATACGCAGTATTTT. It codes for CASSLPPSGADTQYF.

CDR3 residues: CASSLDTSVAGELFF. CDR3 nucleotides: TGCGCCAGCAGCTTAGACACATCCGTCGCCGGGGAGCTGTTTTTT. The chain recombines TRBV5-1 with TRBJ2-2; D is undetermined. This CDR3 is 15 amino acids long. Germline-derived CDR1 and CDR2 are SGHRS and YFSETQ. Trimming took off 2 bases at V and 6 bases at J, with 14 bases between the two ends.

The chain joins TRBV25-1 to TRBJ1-2, with D perhaps matching TRBD1 (5 bases). Germline V gene data show CDR1 as MGHDK and CDR2 as SYGVNS. Trimming took off 2 bases at V and 4 bases at J, with 11 bases between the two ends. The CDR3 sequence is 14 residues long. The CDR3 spells CASSEAGRFYGYTF. The CDR3 bases are TGTGCCAGCAGTGAAGCGGGACGCTTCTATGGCTACACCTTC.

The J gene is TRBJ1-2, the V gene TRBV18; tentatively, D is TRBD1 (6 bases). Trimming took 3 bases from V and 3 from J, leaving 11 bases between them. The CDR3 consists of 14 residues. The germline V gene encodes CDR1 KGHSH and CDR2 LQKENI. This CDR3 reads CASSPARTDYGYTF. The CDR3 DNA is TGTGCCAGCTCACCCGCAAGGACAGACTATGGCTACACCTTC.

The gene calls are TRBV28 and TRBJ1-2; D possibly corresponds to TRBD1 (5 bases). Trimming took 6 bases from V and 6 from J, leaving 17 bases between them. This CDR3 is built from 14 residues. The germline CDR1 and CDR2 sequences are MDHEN and SYDVKM. As DNA, the CDR3 is TGTGCCAGCAGGATTACTGGGCAGGGTCATGGCTACACCTTC. Translated, it gives CASRITGQGHGYTF.

The rearrangement links TRBV15 to TRBJ1-4, with TRBD1 as a possible D gene (6 bases). Germline CDR1 LNHNV, CDR2 YYDKDF (reference sequence). V was cut by 0 bases and J by 8 bases, with 13 bases left in between. This CDR3 contains 15 residues. Here the CDR3 reads CATSREWGHDEKLFF. CDR3 bases: TGTGCCACCAGCAGAGAGTGGGGACATGACGAAAAACTGTTTTTT. Together with reference TRBV15 and TRBJ1-4, the CDR3 gives the full variable domain: DAMVIQNPRYQVTQFGKPVTLSCSQTLNHNVMYWYQQKSSQAPKLLFHYYDKDFNNEADTPDNFQSRRPNTSFCFLDIRSPGLGDTAMYLCATSREWGHDEKLFFGSGTQLSVL.

The V gene is TRBV10-3, the J gene TRBJ1-2; the match to TRBD1 covers 9 bases. CDR1 and CDR2 (germline): ENHRY, SYGVKD. With V trimmed by 1 base and J by 3 bases, 3 bases remained unmatched. The CDR3 sequence is 15 residues long. The CDR3 DNA is TGTGCCATCAGTGAGTTCGGACAGGGGTACTATGGCTACACCTTC. Protein: CAISEFGQGYYGYTF.

In its sample, this clone was seen a few times. The chain couples TRBV11-3 to TRBJ2-2; tentative D call: TRBD2 (5 bases). Deletions cut 1 base from V and 7 bases from J, with 16 bases between. Germline assignment: CDR1 SGHNT and CDR2 YENEEA. The CDR3 has 16 amino acids. CDR3 sequence: CASSLGWTSWGGELFF. CDR3 bases: TGTGCCAGCAGCTTAGGGTGGACTTCCTGGGGCGGGGAGCTGTTTTTT. Based on the CDR3 plus reference TRBV11-3 and TRBJ2-2, the full variable domain is EAGVVQSPRYKIIEKKQPVAFWCNPISGHNTLYWYLQNLGQGPELLIRYENEEAVDDSQLPKDRFSAERLKGVDSTLKIQPAELGDSAVYLCASSLGWTSWGGELFFGEGSRLTVL.

The V gene is TRBV29-1, the J gene TRBJ1-2, with D hard to call. From germline, CDR1 is SQVTM and CDR2 ANQGSEA. V gave up 7 bases and J gave up 2 bases, with 17 bases separating them. CDR3 length: 14 amino acids. In DNA, the CDR3 is TGCAGCGCTTTACCCGTTGCGGGCAACTATGGCTACACCTTC. Amino acid sequence: CSALPVAGNYGYTF.

V gene TRBV6-4 combines with J gene TRBJ2-1; 10 bases match TRBD2. The CDR3 runs 16 residues. J was trimmed by 7 bases and V by 2 bases; bases with no gene match: 8. Germline assignment: CDR1 MRHNA and CDR2 SNTAGT. Here the CDR3 DNA reads TGTGCCAGCAGTGACGTAGCGGGGGGTGGTAAGAATGAGCAGTTCTTC. As protein: CASSDVAGGGKNEQFF.

The J gene is TRBJ2-1, the V gene TRBV18; the match to TRBD1 covers 7 bases. The length of the CDR3 is 15 residues. The V and J ends lost 1 base and 9 bases, in that order; junction bases with no gene match: 9. CDR1 KGHSH and CDR2 LQKENI come from the germline V gene. The CDR3 DNA follows: TGTGCCAGCTCACCACGGACAGGAGACCAGGCTGAGCAGTTCTTC. The encoded protein is CASSPRTGDQAEQFF.

V gene TRBV7-8 combines with J gene TRBJ1-1; tentative D call: TRBD1 (5 bases). Germline CDR1 reads SGHVS; CDR2 reads FQNEAQ. The CDR3 spans 14 residues. V lost 5 bases and J lost 7, with 17 bases in between. The CDR3 loop is CASSHPGRSNEAFF. CDR3 coding DNA: TGTGCCAGCAGCCACCCAGGGAGGTCGAATGAAGCTTTCTTT.

The chain is built from TRBV19 and TRBJ1-3; D remains unclear. Deletions cut 3 bases from V and 0 bases from J, with 6 bases between. CDR1 and CDR2 (germline): LNHDA, SQIVND (reference sequence). The CDR3 spans 14 residues. The CDR3 reads CASSMAGSGNTIYF. The CDR3 region has the DNA TGTGCCAGTAGTATGGCGGGCTCTGGAAACACCATATATTTT.